The 20 T cell receptor beta chains in this list originate from one sample, sequenced in a study of blood T cells in healthy people across ages. The second PCR ran roughly 7 to 12 cycles with a sample-barcoded 5' primer and J-beta primers. TCRdb re-derived calls from the 5' RACE reads in MiXCR, one entry per CDR3 protein. The sample comprises hundreds of thousands of distinct CDR3 sequences, 52% of which are singletons, and less than 15% rests with the top ten. Input material: blood. Receptors originate from a woman older than 75 in good health.

The chain joins TRBV27 to TRBJ2-3; TRBD1 is a possible D gene (6 bases). Germline V CDR1 and CDR2: MNHEY, SMNVEV (reference sequence). V shed 5 bases and J shed 4 bases, with 13 bases lying between them. The CDR3 sequence is 14 residues long. The CDR3 coding sequence is TGTGCCAGCAGTGTGGCGGACAGAGCAGATACGCAGTATTTT. Protein product: CASSVADRADTQYF.

Details on this clonotype: One end of the junction fails to match germline, which may point to a read error. This sequence joins TRBV5-1 and TRBJ2-3, with D perhaps matching TRBD1 (7 bases). The CDR3 loop spans 15 amino acids. Per germline, CDR1 SGHRS and CDR2 YFSETQ. The CDR3, as DNA: TGCGCCCGCAGCTTGGGGGGACAGAGCACAGATACGCAGTATTTT. Its protein product is CARSLGGQSTDTQYF.

To note about this clonotype: Since a much larger clone is just one base distant, this may be a read error. The V call is TRBV5-1, the J call TRBJ2-5; 9 bases line up with TRBD1. V lost 4 bases, J lost 2 bases, and 6 bases stayed unmatched. The CDR3 totals 15 residues. Germline assignment: CDR1 SGHRS and CDR2 YFSETQ. The CDR3 DNA is TGCGCCAGCAGCCCACGGGACAGGGAGCAAGAGACCCAGTACTTC. It is translated as CASSPRDREQETQYF.

As to this clonotype: A clone one base away is much larger, so this may be a read error. The rearrangement joins TRBV3-1 to TRBJ2-1; 9 positions agree with TRBD2. The germline V gene encodes CDR1 LGHDT and CDR2 YNNKEL (reference sequence). The length of the CDR3 is 15 residues. CDR3 nucleotides: TGTGCCAGCAGCCGAGCGGGGGGCTCCTACAGTGAGCAGTTCTTC. The encoded protein is CASSRAGGSYSEQFF.

In this sample, this clonotype turned up a few times. This chain uses TRBV27 with TRBJ1-1, with a possible D match to TRBD1 (6 bases). CDR1 is MNHEY and CDR2 is SMNVEV in the germline V gene (reference sequence). This CDR3 has 15 residues. With 5 bases removed from V and 1 base from J, the gap between germline ends came to 14 bases. The CDR3 DNA is TGTGCCAGCAGTCCACGACAGGCTGGGAACACTGAAGCTTTCTTT. It encodes CASSPRQAGNTEAFF.

The genes are TRBV29-1 and TRBJ2-7; tentatively, D is TRBD1 or TRBD2 (5 bases each). CDR1 SQVTM and CDR2 ANQGSEA come from the germline V gene. The germline V and J ends were trimmed by 2 bases and 0 bases, with 11 bases remaining between them. There are 14 residues in the CDR3. The CDR3, as DNA: TGCAGCGTTGAATGGCCAGGGAGCTCCTACGAGCAGTACTTC. Translating gives CSVEWPGSSYEQYF.

This clonotype was recorded at least ten times. J is TRBJ2-1 and V is TRBV6-5; D unresolved. Germline CDR1 and CDR2: MNHEY and SVGAGI. This CDR3 is 13 amino acids long. V lost 0 bases and J lost 6, with 6 bases in between. The CDR3, as DNA: TGTGCCAGCAGTTACTCGAACGGCAATGAGCAGTTCTTC. Amino acids: CASSYSNGNEQFF.

In its sample, this clonotype was seen a few times. The rearrangement uses TRBV6-5 and TRBJ2-1, with TRBD1 matching 8 bases. CDR1 is MNHEY, CDR2 SVGAGI, per germline. V lost 5 bases to trimming and J lost 8 bases; unmatched junction nucleotides: 5. This CDR3 region has 13 residues. The CDR3 bases are TGTGCCAGCAGTAGGGACAGGTTGCATGAGCAGTTCTTC. It translates to CASSRDRLHEQFF.

The chain joins TRBV7-9 to TRBJ2-7; D ambiguous. The last part of the DNA fits TRBJ2-5 better; the J call may be wrong. Germline V CDR1 and CDR2: SEHNR, FQNEAQ (reference sequence). The CDR3 sequence is 13 residues long. The CDR3 loop reads CASSPGVRQTQYF. The CDR3 coding sequence is TGTGCCAGCAGCCCCGGAGTACGGCAGACCCAGTACTTC.

This clonotype showed up many times. The genes are TRBV7-3 and TRBJ2-1, with TRBD2 matching over 7 bases. The CDR3 loop spans 15 amino acids. Germline CDR1 and CDR2: SGHTA and FQGTGA. The V segment lost 2 bases and the J segment 2 bases; nucleotides outside the gene matches: 3. CDR3 amino acids: CASSLGGLTYNEQFF. The CDR3 region has the DNA TGTGCCAGCAGCTTAGGGGGACTAACCTACAATGAGCAGTTCTTC.

Only one count was recorded for this clonotype. The chain recombines TRBV27 with TRBJ2-7; tentative D call: TRBD2 (6 bases). The V gene lost 6 bases and the J gene lost 2 bases, with 20 bases spanning the gap. The CDR3 extends over 16 amino acids. Germline CDR1 reads MNHEY; CDR2 reads SMNVEV (reference sequence). The CDR3 coding sequence is TGTGCCAGCAGCTACCGGGTGGCTAGCGCCCCCTACGAGCAGTACTTC. Encoded protein: CASSYRVASAPYEQYF.

The chain employs TRBV12-3 or TRBV12-4 and TRBJ1-5; 7 bases agree with TRBD1. The CDR3 covers 17 residues. Germline trimming cut 5 bases from V and 1 base from J; bases unmatched to any gene: 11. CDR3 in DNA: TGTGCCAGCAGTCCCAGACAGGGAGTGGTGAGCAATCAGCCCCAGCATTTT. It codes for CASSPRQGVVSNQPQHF.

The chain has TRBV25-1 and TRBJ2-7, with 7 nucleotides matching TRBD1. The CDR3 consists of 13 residues. The V gene's germline CDR1 is MGHDK and CDR2 SYGVNS. V lost 3 bases and J lost 3; bases outside the gene matches: 2. As DNA, the CDR3 is TGTGCCAGCAGTGACAGGGGGAACTACGAGCAGTACTTC. Translating it yields CASSDRGNYEQYF.

In this sample, this clonotype turned up many times. A much larger clone lies one base from this, so it may be a read error. The gene calls are TRBV3-1 and TRBJ2-5; the match to TRBD2 covers 13 bases. The germline gives CDR1 LGHDT, CDR2 YNNKEL (reference sequence). CDR3 length equals 15 residues. With V trimmed by 4 bases and J by 11 bases, 10 bases remained unmatched. The CDR3 region is CASSPRTSGRNEQYF. CDR3 DNA: TGTGCCAGCAGCCCCCGGACTAGCGGGAGAAATGAGCAGTACTTC.

The gene calls are TRBV5-1 and TRBJ2-5; possible D gene TRBD1, 6 bases. The J call may be in error: the DNA end matches TRBJ2-7 better. This CDR3 has 14 amino acids. The germline V gene encodes CDR1 SGHRS and CDR2 YFSETQ. The CDR3 region is CASSLKQGTYEQYF. The CDR3 coding sequence is TGCGCCAGCAGCCTAAAACAGGGAACCTACGAGCAGTACTTC.

This clonotype has a count of ten or more. V usage is TRBV5-1 and J usage is TRBJ2-1; D is unclear. The ends were cut back, 1 base at V and 4 bases at J, with 12 bases in the middle. Germline loops: CDR1 SGHRS, CDR2 YFSETQ. The CDR3 sequence is 15 residues long. Here the CDR3 DNA reads TGCGCCAGCAGCTTGACGAACTCGAGGTACAATGAGCAGTTCTTC. As protein: CASSLTNSRYNEQFF.

This clonotype was seen ten or more times. The V gene is TRBV10-3, the J gene TRBJ2-3; 13 nucleotides agree with TRBD2. Germline V gene data show CDR1 as ENHRY and CDR2 as SYGVKD. V dropped 6 bases and J dropped 4; count of bases not matched to a gene: 4. The CDR3 spans 15 residues. CDR3 sequence: CAISGTSGKPDTQYF. The DNA of the CDR3 is TGTGCCATCAGCGGGACTAGCGGGAAGCCAGATACGCAGTATTTT.

CDR3 nucleotide sequence: TGCAGTGCTAGTAGGCAGAGTCCGCAGTATTTT. It encodes CSASRQSPQYF. The rearrangement uses TRBV20-1 and TRBJ2-3, with D unclear. Germline loops: CDR1 DFQATT, CDR2 SNEGSKA (reference sequence). V was clipped by 3 bases and J by 10 bases, with 11 bases between them. This CDR3 has 11 residues.

This clonotype occurred many times. J is TRBJ2-3 and V is TRBV5-1, with a weak D call TRBD2 (5 bases). Germline V gene lookup returns CDR1 SGHRS and CDR2 YFSETQ. V lost 2 bases to trimming and J lost 7 bases, with 8 bases between them. The CDR3 spans 12 residues. The CDR3, as DNA: TGCGCCAGCAGCTTTGGACTGAATACGCAGTATTTT. This encodes CASSFGLNTQYF.

Details on this clonotype: This could be a read error, since a much larger clone is one nucleotide away. This chain uses TRBV27 with TRBJ2-3; D is ambiguous. Germline values: CDR1 MNHEY, CDR2 SMNVEV (reference sequence). V gave up 8 bases and J gave up 0 bases, with 12 bases separating them. The CDR3 has 14 residues. The CDR3 protein is CASGYTQSTDTQYF. Written as DNA, the CDR3 is TGTGCCAGCGGATACACGCAGAGCACAGATACGCAGTATTTT.